This T cell receptor (beta chain) originates from a study of beta chain features in type 1 diabetes. Study-wide results and caveats: Whatever favoring of shorter templates PCR might show would apply equally to patients and controls.

CDR3 size: 14 residues. With 3 bases removed from V and 6 bases from J, the gap between germline ends came to 15 bases. The germline gives CDR1 SGDLS, CDR2 YYNGEE. The single heparinised draw taken from each donor contained roughly 110 mL of blood on average. Populations isolated by sorting all had purity greater than 98%. On this clone itself: Antigen: not known.

Of the isolated RNA, all was reverse transcribed, and so the sequenced material was expressed TCRB transcripts. Approximately 3.6 million reads per sample were averaged for naive, central memory and regulatory samples. Data came from immunoSEQ multiplex PCR; TCRdb stores just in-frame clones and leaves some out. The profile shows hundreds of thousands of clones, around 28% of them singletons. This chain links TRBV9 with TRBJ1-1, with D possibly TRBD1 on 5 matching bases. The TCR was taken from a man between 18 and 35 years old in good health. Sequences were obtained from naive CD4+ T cells from blood. The chain's CDR3 is CASSAGPQGAEAFF. The CDR3 DNA reads TGTGCCAGCAGCGCGGGACCCCAAGGGGCTGAAGCTTTCTTT.